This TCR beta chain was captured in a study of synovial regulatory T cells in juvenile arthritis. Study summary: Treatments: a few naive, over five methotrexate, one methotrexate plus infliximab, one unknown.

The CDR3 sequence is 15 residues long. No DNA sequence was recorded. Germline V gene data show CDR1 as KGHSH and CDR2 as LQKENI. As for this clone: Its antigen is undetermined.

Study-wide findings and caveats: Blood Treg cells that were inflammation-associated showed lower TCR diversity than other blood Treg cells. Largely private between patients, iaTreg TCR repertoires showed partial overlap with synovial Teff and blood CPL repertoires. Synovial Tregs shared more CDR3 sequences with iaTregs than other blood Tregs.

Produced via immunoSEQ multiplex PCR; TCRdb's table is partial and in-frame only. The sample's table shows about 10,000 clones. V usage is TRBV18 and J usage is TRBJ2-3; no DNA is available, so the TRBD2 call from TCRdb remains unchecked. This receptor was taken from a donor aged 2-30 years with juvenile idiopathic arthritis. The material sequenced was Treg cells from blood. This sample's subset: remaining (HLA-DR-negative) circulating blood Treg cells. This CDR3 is CASSPWRDSTDTQYF.